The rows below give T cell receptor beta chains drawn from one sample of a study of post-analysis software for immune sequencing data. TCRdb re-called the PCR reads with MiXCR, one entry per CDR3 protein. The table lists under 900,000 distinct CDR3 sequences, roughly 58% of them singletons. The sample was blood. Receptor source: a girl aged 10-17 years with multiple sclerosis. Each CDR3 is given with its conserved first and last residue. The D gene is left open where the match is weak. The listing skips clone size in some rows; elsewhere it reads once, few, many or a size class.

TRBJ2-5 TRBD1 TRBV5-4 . TGTGCCAGCAGCTGGGGGACAGGGCTTGGAGAGACCCAGTACTTC CASSWGTGLGETQYF
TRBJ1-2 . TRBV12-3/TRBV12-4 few TGTGCCAGCAGTTTACTCGGGATCGGGGCCTATGGCTACACCTTC CASSLLGIGAYGYTF
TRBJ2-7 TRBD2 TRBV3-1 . TGTGCCAGCAGCCCCGGACTAGCGGGAGCGCCGTGGGGGCAGTACTTC CASSPGLAGAPWGQYF
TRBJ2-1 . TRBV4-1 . TGCGCCAGCAGCCAAGATAGAGGGCTCCATGAGCAGTTCTTC CASSQDRGLHEQFF
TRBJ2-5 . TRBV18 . TGTGCCAGCTCACCGATCACAGGTCAAGAGACCCAGTACTTC CASSPITGQETQYF
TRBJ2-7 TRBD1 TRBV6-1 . TGTGCCAGCAGTGTTGACAGGGGCAAAAACGAGCAGTACTTC CASSVDRGKNEQYF
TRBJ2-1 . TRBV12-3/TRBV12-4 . TGTGCCAGCAGTCACCTGGAGACCCAGTTCTTC CASSHLETQFF
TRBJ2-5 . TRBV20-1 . TGCAGTGCTAGCTCTTCCCAGACTAGGCGAGAGACCCAGTACTTC CSASSSQTRRETQYF
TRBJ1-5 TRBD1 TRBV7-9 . TGTGCCAGCACGGGGACAGGGGGTCAGCCCCAGCATTTT CASTGTGGQPQHF
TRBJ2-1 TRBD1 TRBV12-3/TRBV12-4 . TGTGCCAGCACCGGGATGCGGGACAGGGTCGATGAGCAGTTCTTC CASTGMRDRVDEQFF
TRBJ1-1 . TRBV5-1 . TGCGCCAGCAGCCGGGACGACTTGAACACTGAAGCTTTCTTT CASSRDDLNTEAFF
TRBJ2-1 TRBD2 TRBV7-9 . TGTGCCAGCAGCCCAGGGACTAGCGGGAGTAGGGGCTCCTACAATGAGCAGTTCTTC CASSPGTSGSRGSYNEQFF
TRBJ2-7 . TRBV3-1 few TGTGCCAGCAGCCAAGTCGGCGGGACTCCGAGCTCCTACGAGCAGTACTTC CASSQVGGTPSSYEQYF
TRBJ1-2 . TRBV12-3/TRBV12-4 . TGTGCCAGCAGTTTGGGGGTAATGGGGAGCTATGGCTACACCTTC CASSLGVMGSYGYTF
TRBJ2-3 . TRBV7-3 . TGTGCCAGCAGCCTAGGGGACCACAACTTCGGTACGCAGTATTTT CASSLGDHNFGTQYF
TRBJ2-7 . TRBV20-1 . TGCAGTGCTAGAGATGGGACGCCCTACGAGCAGTACTTC CSARDGTPYEQYF
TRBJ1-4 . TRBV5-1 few TGCGCCAGCAGCTCCACCTTCCAGAGGGGAGATGAAAAACTGTTTTTT CASSSTFQRGDEKLFF
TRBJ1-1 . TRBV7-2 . TGTGCCAGCAGCTCACATAGGAACACTGAAGCTTTCTTT CASSSHRNTEAFF
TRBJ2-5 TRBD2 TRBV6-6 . TGTGCCAGCAGTTACTCAGGCCTAGCGGGAGAGACCCAGTACTTC CASSYSGLAGETQYF
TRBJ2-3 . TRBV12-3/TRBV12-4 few TGTGCCAGCAGTCATGGACAGCCAACTGATACGCAGTATTTT CASSHGQPTDTQYF
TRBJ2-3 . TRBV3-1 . TGTGCCAGCAGTCTCCAGCGGAGGGGCTTCGGCACAGATACGCAGTATTTT CASSLQRRGFGTDTQYF
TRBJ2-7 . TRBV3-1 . TGTGCCAGCAGCCCTCGTGGCAGGAGCAACGAGCAGTACTTC CASSPRGRSNEQYF
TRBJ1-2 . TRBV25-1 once TGTGCCAGCAAACCCGGGGTACCATCTGGCTACACCTTC CASKPGVPSGYTF
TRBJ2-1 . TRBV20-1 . TGCAGTGCTAGAGGTCCTTTAGGGGAAAGCTTCTACAATGAGCAGTTCTTC CSARGPLGESFYNEQFF
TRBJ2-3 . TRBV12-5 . TGTGCTAGTGGTCCGGCGGGGCACCGAGACACAGATACGCAGTATTTT CASGPAGHRDTDTQYF
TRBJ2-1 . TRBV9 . TGTGCCAGCAGCAGAACCCCGGGACCCGGGAGCGAGCAGTTCTTC CASSRTPGPGSEQFF
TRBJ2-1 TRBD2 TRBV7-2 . TGTGCCAGCAGCTCCTATGGGGAGGGAGGGCCTCCCTTCTATGAGCAGTTCTTC CASSSYGEGGPPFYEQFF
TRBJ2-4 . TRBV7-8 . TGTGCCAGCAGCTTCAGAGAAACCCAATCCCTAGCCAAAAACATTCAGTACTTC CASSFRETQSLAKNIQYF
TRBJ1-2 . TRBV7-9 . TGTGCCAGCAGCTTAATGGTCAGCAATGGCTACACCTTC CASSLMVSNGYTF
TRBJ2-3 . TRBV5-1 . TGCGCCAGCAGCCTTAGAGGGCTAGCGACGGTGACAGATACGCAGTATTTT CASSLRGLATVTDTQYF
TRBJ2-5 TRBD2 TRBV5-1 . TGCGCCAGCAGGCTAGCGGGAGTTCGGGAGACCCAGTACTTC CASRLAGVRETQYF
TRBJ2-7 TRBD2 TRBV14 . TGCGCCAGCAGCCAAGGTCTAGCGGGCCTGTACGAGCAGTACTTC CASSQGLAGLYEQYF
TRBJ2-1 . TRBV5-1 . TGCGCCAGCAGCCTGGACCTCGGGGACTACAATGAGCAGTTCTTC CASSLDLGDYNEQFF
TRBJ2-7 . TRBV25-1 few TGTGCCAGCTCAACAGGGACCAACTACGAGCAGTACTTC CASSTGTNYEQYF
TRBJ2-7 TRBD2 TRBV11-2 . TGTGCCAGCAGCTTAGTCCCTAGCGGGAGTATCGACGAGCAGTACTTC CASSLVPSGSIDEQYF
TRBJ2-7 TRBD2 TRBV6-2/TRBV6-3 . TGTGCCAGCAGTTACTCTCCGACTAGCGCCCTCTCCTACGAGCAGTACTTC CASSYSPTSALSYEQYF
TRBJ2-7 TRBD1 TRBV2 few TGTGCCAGCAGTAGGGACAGGCCGGGGAACGAGCAGTACTTC CASSRDRPGNEQYF
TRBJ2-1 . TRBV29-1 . TGCAGCGCCGAGTACGAGCAGTTCTTC CSAEYEQFF
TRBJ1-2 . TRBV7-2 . TGTGCCAGCAGCCAAACGGAGCTCTATGGCTACACCTTC CASSQTELYGYTF
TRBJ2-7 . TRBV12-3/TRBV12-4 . TGTGCCAGCAGTTTTGGACCGAGCTCCTACGAGCAGTACTTC CASSFGPSSYEQYF
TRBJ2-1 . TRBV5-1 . TGCGCCAGCAGCGACCGACAGGCCCACAATGAGCAGTTCTTC CASSDRQAHNEQFF
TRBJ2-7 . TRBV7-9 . TGTGCCAGCAGCTTAGAACTAGAGGAATCCGAGCAGTACTTC CASSLELEESEQYF
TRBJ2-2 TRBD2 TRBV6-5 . TGTGCCAGCAGTTCGGGACTAGCGGGGTCTACCGGGGAGCGGTTTTTT CASSSGLAGSTGERFF
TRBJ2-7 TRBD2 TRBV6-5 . TGTGCCAGCAGTTACTCTAGCGGGGGGTTCTCCTACAATGAGCAGTACTTC CASSYSSGGFSYNEQYF
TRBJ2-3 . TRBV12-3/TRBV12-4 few TGCGCCAGCAGCTTGGACTACACAGATACGCAGTATTTT CASSLDYTDTQYF
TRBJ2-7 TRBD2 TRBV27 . TGTGCCAGCAGTTTATACCGATCCGGGGTAGCGGGGGCCTCCGAGGGCGAGCAGTACTTC CASSLYRSGVAGASEGEQYF
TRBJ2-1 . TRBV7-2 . TGTGCCAGCAGCCTGGACATAGGCGGTGAGCAGTTCTTC CASSLDIGGEQFF
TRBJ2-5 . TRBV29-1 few TGCAGCCCCCAGGTGCCGGGGGCCGAGACCCAGTACTTC CSPQVPGAETQYF
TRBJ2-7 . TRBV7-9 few TGTGCCAGCAGCCGACAGGCGCGCTACGAGCAGTACTTC CASSRQARYEQYF
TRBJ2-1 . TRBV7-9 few TGTGCCAGCAGCCCTCGGACGGAAGGGAATGAGCAGTTCTTC CASSPRTEGNEQFF
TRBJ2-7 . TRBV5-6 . . CASSWGGGTRYF
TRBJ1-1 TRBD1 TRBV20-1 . TGCAGTGCTAGATCCGGGACAGAGAACACTGAAGCTTTCTTT CSARSGTENTEAFF
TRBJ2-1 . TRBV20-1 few TGCAGTGCTAGAGTTCCCGCGGTGAGGTACAATGAGCAGTTCTTC CSARVPAVRYNEQFF